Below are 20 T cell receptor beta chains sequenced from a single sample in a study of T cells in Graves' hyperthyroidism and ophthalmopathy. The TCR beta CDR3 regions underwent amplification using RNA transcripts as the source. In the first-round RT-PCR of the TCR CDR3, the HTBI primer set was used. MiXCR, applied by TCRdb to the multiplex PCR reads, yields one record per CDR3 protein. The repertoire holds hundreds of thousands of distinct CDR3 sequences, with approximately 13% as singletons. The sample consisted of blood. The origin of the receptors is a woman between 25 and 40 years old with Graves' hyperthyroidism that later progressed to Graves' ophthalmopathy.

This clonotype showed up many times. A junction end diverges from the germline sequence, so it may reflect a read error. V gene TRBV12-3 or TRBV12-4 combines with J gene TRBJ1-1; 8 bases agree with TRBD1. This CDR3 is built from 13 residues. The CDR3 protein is CASSFTGGAEAFF. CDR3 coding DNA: TGCGCCAGCAGCTTTACAGGGGGTGCTGAAGCTTTCTTT.

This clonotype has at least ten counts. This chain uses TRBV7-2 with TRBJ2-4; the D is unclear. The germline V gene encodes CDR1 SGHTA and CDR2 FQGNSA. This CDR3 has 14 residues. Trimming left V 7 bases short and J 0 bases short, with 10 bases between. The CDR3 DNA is TGTGCCAGCACGGCGACCCTAGCCAAAAACATTCAGTACTTC. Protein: CASTATLAKNIQYF.

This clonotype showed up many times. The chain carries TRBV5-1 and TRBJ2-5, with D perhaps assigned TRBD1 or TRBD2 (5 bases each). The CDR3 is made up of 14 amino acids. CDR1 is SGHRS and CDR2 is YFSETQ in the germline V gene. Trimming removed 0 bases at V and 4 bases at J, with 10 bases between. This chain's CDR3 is CASSLAPGPETQYF. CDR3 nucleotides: TGCGCCAGCAGCTTGGCCCCGGGACCAGAGACCCAGTACTTC.

In DNA form, the CDR3 reads TGCGCCAGCAGCCAGAGACAGGGGGCCACCTACGAGCAGTACTTC. This translates into CASSQRQGATYEQYF. The V call is TRBV4-1, the J call TRBJ2-7, with 10 bases matching TRBD1. The CDR3 totals 15 residues. Trimming took 3 bases from V and 2 from J; bases not matched to a gene: 4. CDR1 and CDR2 (germline): MGHRA, YSYEKL.

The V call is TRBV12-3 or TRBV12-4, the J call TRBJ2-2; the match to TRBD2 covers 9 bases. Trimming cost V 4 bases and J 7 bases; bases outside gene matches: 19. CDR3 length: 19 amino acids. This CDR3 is CASSSWGGVAGVGIGELFF. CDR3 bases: TGTGCCAGCAGTTCGTGGGGGGGGGTAGCGGGAGTGGGCATCGGGGAGCTGTTTTTT.

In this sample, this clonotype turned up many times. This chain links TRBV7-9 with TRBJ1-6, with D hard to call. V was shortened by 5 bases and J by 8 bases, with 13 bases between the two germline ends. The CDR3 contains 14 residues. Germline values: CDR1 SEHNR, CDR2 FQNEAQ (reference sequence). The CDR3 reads CASSPGDRDSPLHF. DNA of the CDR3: TGTGCCAGCAGCCCCGGGGATAGGGATTCACCCCTCCACTTT.

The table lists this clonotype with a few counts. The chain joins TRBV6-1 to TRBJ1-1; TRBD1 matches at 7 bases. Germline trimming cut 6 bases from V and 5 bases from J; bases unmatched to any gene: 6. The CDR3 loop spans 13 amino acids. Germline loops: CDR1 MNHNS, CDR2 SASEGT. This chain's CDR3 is CASRDRVTTEAFF. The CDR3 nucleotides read TGTGCCAGCAGAGACAGGGTGACAACTGAAGCTTTCTTT.

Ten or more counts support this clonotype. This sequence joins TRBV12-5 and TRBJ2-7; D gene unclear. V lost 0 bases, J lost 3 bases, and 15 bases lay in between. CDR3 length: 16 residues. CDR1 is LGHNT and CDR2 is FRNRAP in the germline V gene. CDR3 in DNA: TGTGCTAGTGGTTTGGTAGTCGTTGAGAGCAACTACGAGCAGTACTTC. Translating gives CASGLVVVESNYEQYF.

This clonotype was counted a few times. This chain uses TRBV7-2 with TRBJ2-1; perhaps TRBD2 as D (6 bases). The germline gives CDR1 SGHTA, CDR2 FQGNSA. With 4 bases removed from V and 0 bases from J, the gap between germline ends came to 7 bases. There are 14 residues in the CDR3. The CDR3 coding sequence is TGTGCCAGCAGCTGGCGGGACTCCTACAATGAGCAGTTCTTC. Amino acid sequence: CASSWRDSYNEQFF.

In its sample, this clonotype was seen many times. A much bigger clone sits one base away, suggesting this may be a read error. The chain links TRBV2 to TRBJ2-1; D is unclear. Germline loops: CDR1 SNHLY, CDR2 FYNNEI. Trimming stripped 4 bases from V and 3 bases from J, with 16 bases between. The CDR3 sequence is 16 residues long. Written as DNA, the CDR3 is TGTGCCAGCAGTGGAGCGCGGCTCCATGTCTACAATGAGCAGTTCTTC. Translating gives CASSGARLHVYNEQFF.

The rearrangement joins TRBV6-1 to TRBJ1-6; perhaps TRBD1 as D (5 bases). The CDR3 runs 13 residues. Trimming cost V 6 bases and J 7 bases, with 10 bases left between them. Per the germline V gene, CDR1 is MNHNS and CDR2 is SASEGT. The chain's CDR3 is CASRRQQNSPLHF. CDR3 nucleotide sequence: TGTGCCAGCAGAAGACAGCAGAATTCACCCCTCCACTTT.

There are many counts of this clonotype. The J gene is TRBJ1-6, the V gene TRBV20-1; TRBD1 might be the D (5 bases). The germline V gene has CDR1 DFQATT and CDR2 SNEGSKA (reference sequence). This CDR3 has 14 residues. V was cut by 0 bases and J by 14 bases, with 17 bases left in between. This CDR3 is CSARDDRVGGTLHF. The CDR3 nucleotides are TGCAGTGCTAGAGATGACAGAGTAGGAGGGACCCTCCACTTT.

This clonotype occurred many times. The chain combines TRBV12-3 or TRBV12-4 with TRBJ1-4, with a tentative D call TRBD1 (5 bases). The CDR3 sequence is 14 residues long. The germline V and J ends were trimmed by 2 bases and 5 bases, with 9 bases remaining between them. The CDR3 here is CASSLRQLNEKLFF. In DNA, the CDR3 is TGTGCCAGCAGTTTAAGACAGTTGAATGAAAAACTGTTTTTT.

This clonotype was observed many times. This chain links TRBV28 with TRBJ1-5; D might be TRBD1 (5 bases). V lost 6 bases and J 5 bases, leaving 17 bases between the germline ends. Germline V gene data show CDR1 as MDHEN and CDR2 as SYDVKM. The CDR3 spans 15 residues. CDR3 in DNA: TGTGCCAGCAGCTCGGGGCAGGCCACACATCAGCCCCAGCATTTT. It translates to CASSSGQATHQPQHF.

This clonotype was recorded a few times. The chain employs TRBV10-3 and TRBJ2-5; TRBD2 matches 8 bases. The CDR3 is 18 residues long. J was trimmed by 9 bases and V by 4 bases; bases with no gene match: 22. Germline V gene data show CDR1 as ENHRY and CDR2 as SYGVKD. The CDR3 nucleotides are TGTGCCATCAGTGCGTCGTCCGGACGTGAACCGCGGGGGGAGCCCCAGTACTTC. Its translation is CAISASSGREPRGEPQYF.

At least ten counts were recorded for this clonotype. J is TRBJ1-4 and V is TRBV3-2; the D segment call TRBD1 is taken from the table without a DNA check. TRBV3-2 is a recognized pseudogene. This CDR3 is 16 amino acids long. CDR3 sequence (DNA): TGTGCCAGCAGCCATATTTTTGGGGCGCCGGATGAAAAACTGTTTTTT. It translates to CASSHIFGAPDEKLFF.

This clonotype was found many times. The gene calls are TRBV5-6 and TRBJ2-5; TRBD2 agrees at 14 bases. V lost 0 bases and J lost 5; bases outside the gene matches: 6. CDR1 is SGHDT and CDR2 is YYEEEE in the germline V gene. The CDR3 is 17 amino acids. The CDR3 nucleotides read TGTGCCAGCAGCTTGGTCTGGGGACTAGCGGGAGAGGAGACCCAGTACTTC. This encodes CASSLVWGLAGEETQYF. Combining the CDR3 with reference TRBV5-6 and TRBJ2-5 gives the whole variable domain DAGVTQSPTHLIKTRGQQVTLRCSPKSGHDTVSWYQQALGQGPQFIFQYYEEEERQRGNFPDRFSGHQFPNYSSELNVNALLLGDSALYLCASSLVWGLAGEETQYFGPGTRLLVL.

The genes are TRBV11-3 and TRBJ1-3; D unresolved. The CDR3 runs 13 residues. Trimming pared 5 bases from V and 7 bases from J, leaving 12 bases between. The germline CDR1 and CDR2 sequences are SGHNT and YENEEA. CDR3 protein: CASSPLRGNTIYF. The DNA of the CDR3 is TGTGCCAGCAGCCCGCTGCGTGGTAACACCATATATTTT.

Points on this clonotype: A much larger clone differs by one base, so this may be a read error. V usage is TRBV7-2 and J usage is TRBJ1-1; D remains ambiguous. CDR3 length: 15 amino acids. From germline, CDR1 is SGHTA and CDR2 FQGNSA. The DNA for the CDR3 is TGTGCCAGCAGCCCCTTGGGAGGAGTGAACGCTGAAGCTTTCTTT. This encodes CASSPLGGVNAEAFF.

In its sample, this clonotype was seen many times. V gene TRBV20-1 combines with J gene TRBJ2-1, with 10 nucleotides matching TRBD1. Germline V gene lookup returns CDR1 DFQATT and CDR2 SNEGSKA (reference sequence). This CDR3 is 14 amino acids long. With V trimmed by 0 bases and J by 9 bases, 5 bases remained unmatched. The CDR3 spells CSAREGTGVTEQFF. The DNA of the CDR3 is TGCAGTGCTAGAGAGGGGACAGGGGTAACTGAGCAGTTCTTC.